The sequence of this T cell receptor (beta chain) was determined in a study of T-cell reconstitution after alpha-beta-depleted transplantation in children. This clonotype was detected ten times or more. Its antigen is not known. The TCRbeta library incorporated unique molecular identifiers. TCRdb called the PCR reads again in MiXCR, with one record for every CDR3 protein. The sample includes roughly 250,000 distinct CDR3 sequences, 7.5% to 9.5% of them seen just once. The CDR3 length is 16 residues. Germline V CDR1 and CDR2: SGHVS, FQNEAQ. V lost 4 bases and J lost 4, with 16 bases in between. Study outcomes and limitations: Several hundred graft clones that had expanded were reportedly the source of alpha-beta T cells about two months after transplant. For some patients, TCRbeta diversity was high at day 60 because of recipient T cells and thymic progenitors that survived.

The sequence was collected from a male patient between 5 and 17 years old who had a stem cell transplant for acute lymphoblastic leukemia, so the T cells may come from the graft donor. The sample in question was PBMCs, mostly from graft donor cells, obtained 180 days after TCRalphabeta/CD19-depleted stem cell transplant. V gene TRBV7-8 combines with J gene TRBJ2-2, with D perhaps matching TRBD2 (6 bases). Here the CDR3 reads CASSSPRGGGTGELFF. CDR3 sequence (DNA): TGTGCCAGCAGCTCCCCCCGGGGAGGTGGCACCGGGGAGCTGTTTTTT. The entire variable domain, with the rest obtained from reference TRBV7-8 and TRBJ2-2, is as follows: GAGVSQSPRYKVAKRGQDVALRCDPISGHVSLFWYQQALGQGPEFLTYFQNEAQLDKSGLPSDRFFAERPEGSVSTLKIQRTQQEDSAVYLCASSSPRGGGTGELFFGEGSRLTVL.